This T cell receptor beta chain was captured in a study of vaccination effects on CD4 cells after COVID-19. Looking at the study overall: As their vaccination, participants received two doses of either BNT162b2 or mRNA-1273. Study-wide findings and caveats: Healthy vaccinees' vaccine-induced clones included only 1 of 255 cross-reacting with common cold coronaviruses.

In its sample, this clone was seen once. No antigen is known for it. Sequencing was performed with immunoSEQ multiplex PCR; in TCRdb, only in-frame clones are kept and a portion is missing. Counted here are about 63,000 clones, about 71% occurring once; the ten biggest clones make up 3.5% to 4.5%. Viral peptide pools were used in the ViraFEST assay to expand antigen-specific CD4+ T cells, and sequencing came afterward. Cells that had been cultured for 10 days were the source of isolated CD4+ T cells. No vaccinee had earlier SARS-CoV-2 infection, and nucleocapsid antibodies were negative. Every well housed more than 1.5 million PBMC, which grew in culture alongside around 10 IU/ml IL-2 and about 10 ug/ml peptides. Both day 3 and day 7 saw half the medium replaced with IL-2 medium. In germline, CDR1 is LGHNA, CDR2 YSLEER. The CDR3 is made up of 15 amino acids. V was shortened by 0 bases and J by 3 bases, with 11 bases between the two germline ends.

This clonotype was sampled from a human donor who received a COVID-19 vaccine. The chain combines TRBV4-3 with TRBJ1-2; D is unclear. Sample: CD4+ T cells from PBMCs cultured with HCoV-OC43 spike peptides, taken before COVID-19 vaccination. This sample's subset: HCoV-OC43 spike overlapping peptide pool stimulation. As DNA, the CDR3 is TGCGCCAGCAGCCAAGATCTAGGGCATGACTATGGCTACACCTTC. Translated: CASSQDLGHDYGYTF.